The sequence of this T cell receptor beta chain was determined in a study of PD-1 blockade in mismatch repair-deficient tumors. On this clone itself: The antigen remains undetermined.

The V gene end was trimmed by 1 base and the J gene end by 5 bases; junction bases not matched to a gene: 14. CDR1 and CDR2 (germline): SGHDN, FVKESK. CDR3 length equals 17 residues. Study-level results: After pembrolizumab, tumor-resident clones rose rapidly, then generally contracted before radiologic responses.

Using immunoSEQ multiplex PCR, the repertoire was profiled, and TCRdb retains in-frame clones only, with some absent. The sample gives over 100,000 clones, 60% to 85% of which show up once; approximately 4.7% is in the top ten. Mismatch repair deficiency was confirmed in all patients, by PCR or immunohistochemistry. A few pembrolizumab responders had their TCRs sequenced. Source: peripheral blood, taken 60 to 65 weeks after starting pembrolizumab. This chain connects TRBV14 to TRBJ2-7; the match to TRBD2 covers 7 bases. The sequence derives from an adult with mismatch repair-deficient cancer. The CDR3 protein is CASSQGGVRGSPHEQYF. For the CDR3, the DNA is TGTGCCAGCAGCCAAGGGGGGGTTCGCGGGAGCCCCCACGAGCAGTACTTC.